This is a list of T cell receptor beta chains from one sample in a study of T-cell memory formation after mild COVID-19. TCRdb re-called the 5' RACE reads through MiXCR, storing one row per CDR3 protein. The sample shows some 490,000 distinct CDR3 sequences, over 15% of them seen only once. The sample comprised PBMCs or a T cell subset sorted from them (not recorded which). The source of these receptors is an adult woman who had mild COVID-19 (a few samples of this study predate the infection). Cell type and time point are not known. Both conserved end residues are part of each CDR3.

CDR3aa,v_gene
CASSATGTSTDTQYF,TRBV6-4
CASSFSSVYNEQFF,TRBV12-3/TRBV12-4
CSAPVPGVPGEAFF,TRBV20-1
CASSVDSGGSDEQYF,TRBV9
CASSQLTGFVIMNTEAFF,TRBV5-6
CASSPTTTGWGYNSPLHF,TRBV6-5
CASSQDTGNWDEQFF,TRBV4-1
CASSPRDRGLTGNTIYF,TRBV9
CAIDRQGRPSNQPQHF,TRBV28
CACGLAGGTGELFF,TRBV4-3
CAWSVQNYGYTF,TRBV30
CASRLRGGDTQYF,TRBV6-2/TRBV6-3
CASSQGLQGLASYEQYF,TRBV4-1
CASSPPGPGATDTQYF,TRBV6-1
CASSAPGERKGKAFF,TRBV5-1
CASSSMGNTGELFF,TRBV12-3/TRBV12-4
CASSIQRGNTIYF,TRBV7-8
CASSSPRAKGGLNEQFF,TRBV27
CSVGAQRGETQYF,TRBV20-1
CASGFGQKNIQYF,TRBV12-5
CSARDGASGKFNEQFF,TRBV20-1
CASSLRAQTSYNEQFF,TRBV7-2
CASRYGASSYEQYF,TRBV19
CASSQPRESGTDTQYF,TRBV4-1
CASSQELGREQYF,TRBV14
CASSSRTGGADNEQFF,TRBV5-5
CASSRPGQGPEQYF,TRBV14
CASSFAGTSGSYEQFF,TRBV12-3/TRBV12-4
CASTRDSYGYTF,TRBV12-3/TRBV12-4
CASSRWTGYSNEQFF,TRBV7-2
CSATPRSILLSSTDTQYF,TRBV20-1
CASSGTSGRLYEQFF,TRBV9
CASSEKGSGYTF,TRBV12-3/TRBV12-4
CASSSAGLAGVVDNEQFF,TRBV7-3
CASSRQGKNTEAFF,TRBV18
CSVVPRGGGKYEAFF,TRBV29-1
CSAGGALVNTEAFF,TRBV29-1
CASSSKQGSYTF,TRBV18
CASSADRGETEAFF,TRBV12-3/TRBV12-4
CASSDRPNTGELFF,TRBV9
CASSLGEGPGPKHF,TRBV12-3/TRBV12-4
CASSPHTPGLAGAFEQFF,TRBV7-9
CASSLEQVNTEAFF,TRBV5-5
CASSLWTSGRGEQFF,TRBV7-9
CASSQEGYYEQYF,TRBV14
CATSDPGTGGLYGYTF,TRBV24-1
CSASGRSTDTQYF,TRBV29-1